This T cell receptor (beta chain) was documented in a study of cytomegalovirus exposure and HLA in healthy donors. For the study at large: Out of 398 genotyped donors, roughly 83% belonged to the Caucasian-associated ancestry cluster. Study results and caveats: Later analysis identified about 18,000 TCR beta sequences associated with HLA alleles, using a false discovery rate threshold of 0.05. As a later analysis showed, a missense DCLRE1C variant was linked to trimming of TCR beta V- and J-genes. Most TCR beta V segments were productive about 87% or about 30% of the time in an earlier analysis.

This PCR relied on a set of 60 Vbeta primers and 13 Jbeta primers. This table comes from immunoSEQ multiplex PCR, and its TCRdb copy is limited to in-frame clones, with some not included. This sample has approximately 74,000 clones, with 63% found just once. The CDR3 extends over 15 amino acids. Per the germline V gene, CDR1 is SGHRS and CDR2 is YFSETQ. With V trimmed by 1 base and J by 6 bases, 3 bases remained unmatched. As regards this clone: Antigen: not known.

This chain uses TRBV5-1 with TRBJ1-6; 8 nucleotides line up with TRBD1. This clonotype was sampled from a man younger than 40 in good health and CMV-seropositive. Sequencing was carried out using PBMCs. The CDR3: CASSLSQGANSPLHF. In DNA, the CDR3 is TGCGCCAGCAGCTTGTCGCAGGGGGCTAATTCACCCCTCCACTTT. Complete variable domain (other parts from reference TRBV5-1 and TRBJ1-6): KAGVTQTPRYLIKTRGQQVTLSCSPISGHRSVSWYQQTPGQGLQFLFEYFSETQRNKGNFPGRFSGRQFSNSRSEMNVSTLELGDSALYLCASSLSQGANSPLHFGNGTRLTVT.